The entry below gives a single T cell receptor (beta chain) sequence along with its context. Its specificity is unknown. This sample is part of a study of shared clonotypes between healthy human individuals. Study at large: A donor's plate count was three for CD4 naive and three for CD4 memory; CD8 naive had two and CD8 memory one. General study results and limits: For sorted subsets, rarefaction showed incomplete sequencing despite large depth. Sharing across four donors was highest in naive CD4 (around 5%) and lowest in memory CD8 (roughly 0.4%).

V lost 5 bases, J lost 4 bases, and 11 bases lay in between. The CDR3 runs 13 residues. CDR1 is SGHTA, CDR2 FQGNSA, per germline. The assay was run at deep level. Using immunoSEQ multiplex PCR, the repertoire was profiled, and TCRdb retains in-frame clones only, with some absent. This repertoire shows 2 million to 2.5 million clones, approximately 96% found once; its top ten account for less than 0.15%. The clonotype originates from a man between 18 and 29 years old in good health. This chain joins TRBV7-2 and TRBJ1-2; D unresolved. Sequencing input: naive CD4+ T cells sorted from blood. The subset: CD45RA+ positively selected. The CDR3 nucleotides are TGTGCCAGCAGCCCCCCCGTAACCTATGGCTACACCTTC. Translation gives CASSPPVTYGYTF.